Following are 18 T cell receptor beta chains from one sample sequenced in a study of multiple sclerosis patients with progressive multifocal leukoencephalopathy (dated by TCRdb to between 2019 and 2020). The method behind the library was the immunoSEQ multiplex PCR assay. This is the immuneACCESS table as TCRdb keeps it, with only in-frame sequences that have V and J called. A part of the clones is gone; compared with another copy, unresolved V genes explain less than half, and the rest is unexplained. A total of roughly 28,000 clones appear in this sample, 88% of them only once. The ten largest clones represent 1.1% of the sample. According to the study, the label for this sample's time point signals: before natalizumab initiation. Specimen: PBMCs. These receptors originate from a human donor with multiple sclerosis.

The V call is TRBV4-1, the J call TRBJ1-4, with unresolved D. V lost 0 bases and J 0 bases, leaving 5 bases between the germline ends. Germline values: CDR1 MGHRA, CDR2 YSYEKL. The CDR3 runs 15 residues. CDR3 in amino acids: CASSQDGPTNEKLFF. The CDR3 region has the DNA TGCGCCAGCAGCCAAGATGGACCAACTAATGAAAAACTGTTTTTT.

Concerning this clone: The junction differs from germline at one of its ends, possibly a read error. The V call is TRBV6-1, the J call TRBJ2-7; tentatively, D is TRBD1 (5 bases). The germline V gene encodes CDR1 MNHNS and CDR2 SASEGT. This CDR3 region has 11 residues. The CDR3: CASRDALRRYF. CDR3 in DNA: TGTGCTAGCAGGGATGCCCTTCGACGGTACTTC.

The chain has TRBV19 and TRBJ1-2; TRBD1 is a possible D gene (6 bases). This CDR3 is built from 13 residues. Germline values: CDR1 LNHDA, CDR2 SQIVND (reference sequence). V lost 3 bases and J lost 5, with 10 bases in between. CDR3 bases: TGTGCCAGTAGTATTACAGGGTTATATGGCTACACCTTC. This translates into CASSITGLYGYTF.

The CDR3 DNA is TGTGCCAGCAGCTTTTACAGGGATGGGGAGACCCAGTACTTC. Encoded protein: CASSFYRDGETQYF. The V call is TRBV5-4, the J call TRBJ2-5; possible D gene TRBD1, 6 bases. CDR1 and CDR2 (germline): SGHNT, YYREEE (reference sequence). The CDR3 is made up of 14 amino acids. With 2 bases removed from V and 5 bases from J, the gap between germline ends came to 13 bases.

Notes on this clone: At one end the junction does not follow the germline gene, possibly because of a read error. V is TRBV13 and J is TRBJ2-5; 8 bases fit TRBD2. CDR3 length: 14 residues. The germline V gene has CDR1 PRHDT and CDR2 FYEKMQ (reference sequence). The CDR3 coding sequence is TGTGCCAGCACCTTAGCGGGGCTCGAAGAGACCCAGTACTTC. Amino acids: CASTLAGLEETQYF.

The J gene is TRBJ1-1, the V gene TRBV30; D is perhaps TRBD1 (5 bases). The CDR3 runs 13 residues. In germline, CDR1 is GTSNPN, CDR2 SVGIG (reference sequence). V was pared by 3 bases and J by 4 bases, with 12 bases between. Here the CDR3 reads CAWSWGMGTEAFF. CDR3 DNA: TGTGCCTGGAGCTGGGGGATGGGCACTGAAGCTTTCTTT.

The rearrangement joins TRBV7-2 to TRBJ2-3, with a weak D call TRBD1 (5 bases). The CDR3 consists of 14 residues. CDR1 is SGHTA and CDR2 is FQGNSA in the germline V gene. Deletions cut 5 bases from V and 0 bases from J, with 9 bases between. The CDR3 here is CASSRQSSTDTQYF. In DNA form, the CDR3 reads TGTGCCAGCAGCCGACAGTCTAGCACAGATACGCAGTATTTT.

The rearrangement uses TRBV19 and TRBJ2-1; tentatively, D is TRBD2 (6 bases). This CDR3 has 17 residues. CDR1 LNHDA and CDR2 SQIVND come from the germline V gene (reference sequence). V was clipped by 1 base and J by 1 base, with 14 bases between them. Written as DNA, the CDR3 is TGTGCCAGTAGTATAGTCGGGGGTGGGCTTTCCTACAATGAGCAGTTCTTC. As protein: CASSIVGGGLSYNEQFF.

The chain employs TRBV4-3 and TRBJ1-6, with unresolved D. There are 15 residues in the CDR3. Trimming stripped 1 base from V and 7 bases from J, with 11 bases between. Germline lookup yields CDR1 LGHNA and CDR2 YSLEER. The CDR3 sequence: CASSQVVQNNSPLHF. Written as DNA, the CDR3 is TGCGCCAGCAGCCAAGTAGTACAGAACAATTCACCCCTCCACTTT.

The J gene is TRBJ2-6, the V gene TRBV10-3; 7 nucleotides line up with TRBD1. The V segment lost 6 bases and the J segment 2 bases; nucleotides outside the gene matches: 4. The CDR3 spans 15 residues. In germline, CDR1 is ENHRY, CDR2 SYGVKD. Here the CDR3 reads CAIRQGLAGANVLTF. As DNA, the CDR3 is TGTGCCATCAGACAGGGGTTAGCTGGGGCCAACGTCCTGACTTTC.

The chain couples TRBV4-2 to TRBJ2-5, with D tentatively TRBD2 (5 bases). V lost 4 bases and J lost 5, with 14 bases in between. Germline lookup yields CDR1 LGHNA and CDR2 YNFKEQ. The CDR3 is 14 amino acids. The CDR3 DNA reads as TGTGCCAGCAGCCCCGGAGGCGACTCCGAGACCCAGTACTTC. This sequence encodes CASSPGGDSETQYF.

This clone occurred a few times. V is TRBV6-5 and J is TRBJ2-7, with D uncertain. Germline V gives CDR1 MNHEY, CDR2 SVGAGI. Trimming left V 6 bases short and J 2 bases short, with 14 bases between. The CDR3 spans 14 residues. The CDR3 sequence: CASRVPQDPYEQYF. The CDR3 coding sequence is TGTGCCAGCAGAGTACCCCAGGACCCCTACGAGCAGTACTTC.

The chain joins TRBV5-1 to TRBJ2-5; TRBD2 matches 13 bases. This CDR3 contains 17 residues. The trim removed 4 bases at V and 1 base at J, leaving 7 bases unmatched. Per the germline V gene, CDR1 is SGHRS and CDR2 is YFSETQ. The DNA for the CDR3 is TGCGCCAGCAGCATAACCGGGACTAGCGGGGTCCAAGAGACCCAGTACTTC. This sequence encodes CASSITGTSGVQETQYF.

The DNA of the CDR3 is TGTGCCAGCAGCTTAGTCGGCGGGAATAGCAATCAGCCCCAGCATTTT. The encoded protein is CASSLVGGNSNQPQHF. This sequence joins TRBV7-8 and TRBJ1-5; unclear D gene. CDR3 length equals 16 residues. V was cut by 1 base and J by 0 bases, with 10 bases left in between. Germline CDR1 is SGHVS and CDR2 is FQNEAQ.

Here the CDR3 reads CASSLGQGMNTEAFF. The CDR3 nucleotides are TGCGCCAGCAGCTTGGGTCAGGGGATGAACACTGAAGCTTTCTTT. The chain is built from TRBV5-1 and TRBJ1-1; perhaps TRBD1 as D (6 bases). Germline V CDR1 and CDR2: SGHRS, YFSETQ. The CDR3 totals 15 residues. The ends were cut back, 0 bases at V and 0 bases at J, with 9 bases in the middle.

This chain uses TRBV5-5 with TRBJ2-2; 8 bases line up with TRBD1. J gave up 1 base and V 3 bases, and 5 bases lay outside the gene matches. The CDR3 covers 16 residues. The germline V gene encodes CDR1 SGHKS and CDR2 YYEKEE (reference sequence). CDR3 protein: CASSYGTGGNTGELFF. The CDR3 DNA reads as TGTGCCAGCAGCTACGGGACAGGAGGGAACACCGGGGAGCTGTTTTTT.

This chain joins TRBV4-3 and TRBJ1-1; no definite D call. The CDR3 covers 15 residues. Trimming took 0 bases from V and 4 from J, leaving 12 bases between them. The germline gives CDR1 LGHNA, CDR2 YSLEER. The CDR3: CASSQDRGRTTEAFF. In DNA form, the CDR3 reads TGCGCCAGCAGCCAAGATCGAGGGAGAACCACTGAAGCTTTCTTT.

The gene calls are TRBV19 and TRBJ1-5, with 12 bases fitting TRBD1. This CDR3 region has 16 residues. Germline CDR1 reads LNHDA; CDR2 reads SQIVND (reference sequence). With 7 bases clipped from V and 5 bases from J, the junction kept 9 bases outside the gene matches. The CDR3 region has the DNA TGTGCCAGTAACACTCTGGGACAGGGGGCCGATCAGCCCCAGCATTTT. Residues: CASNTLGQGADQPQHF.